The next 26 T cell receptor beta chains were all read from a single sample in a study of regulatory T cells in long-lasting Graves disease. Researchers made TCR beta libraries by using iRepertoire HTBI primers and running Arm-PCR on CDR3 regions. TCRdb re-called the multiplex PCR reads through MiXCR, storing one row per CDR3 protein. The data hold about 660,000 distinct CDR3 sequences, with 25% to 30% observed a single time. Time point: persistent/refractory GD, antithyroid drugs over 5 years with positive TRAb. PBMC-derived RNA was used for the TCR library. The sample here was peripheral blood mononuclear cells (PBMCs), taken when the disease was refractory, from a patient treated with antithyroid drugs. The receptors derive from a female donor with Graves disease.

A few counts support this clonotype. This chain links TRBV30 with TRBJ1-5; no firm D call. This CDR3 is 14 amino acids long. V dropped 0 bases and J dropped 3 bases, with 9 bases sitting between them. Germline CDR1 reads GTSNPN; CDR2 reads SVGIG (reference sequence). CDR3 protein: CAWSVQQYNQPQHF. Here the CDR3 DNA reads TGTGCCTGGAGTGTACAACAGTACAATCAGCCCCAGCATTTT.

As regards this clonotype: Since a much larger clone is just one base distant, this may be a read error. V and J are TRBV2 and TRBJ1-2, with D hard to call. This CDR3 comprises 12 residues. Germline-derived CDR1 and CDR2 are SNHLY and FYNNEI. CDR3 nucleotides: TGTGTCAGCGCCAATAGCGGCTATGGCTACACCTTC. Translating it yields CVSANSGYGYTF. Full variable domain (missing parts from reference TRBV2 and TRBJ1-2): EPEVTQTPSHQVTQMGQEVILRCVPISNHLYFYWYRQILGQKVEFLVSFYNNEISEKSEIFDDQFSVERPDGSNFTLKIRSTKLEDSAMYFCVSANSGYGYTFGSGTRLTVV.

The gene calls are TRBV27 and TRBJ2-7; D is ambiguous. The V gene's germline CDR1 is MNHEY and CDR2 SMNVEV (reference sequence). The ends were cut back, 3 bases at V and 0 bases at J, with 15 bases in the middle. CDR3 size: 16 residues. This CDR3 reads CASSFSMGPSSYEQYF. CDR3 in DNA: TGTGCCAGCAGTTTTTCCATGGGCCCGAGCTCCTACGAGCAGTACTTC.

This clonotype turned up a few times. The J gene is TRBJ1-1, the V gene TRBV7-9; D not certain. The germline V gene encodes CDR1 SEHNR and CDR2 FQNEAQ (reference sequence). Trimming removed 5 bases from V and 3 bases from J, with 13 bases in between. The CDR3 length is 14 residues. CDR3 nucleotide sequence: TGTGCCAGCAGCGCCTACGGGGAGGACACTGAAGCTTTCTTT. It codes for CASSAYGEDTEAFF.

The CDR3 here is CATRLGGLSAYEQYF. CDR3 DNA: TGTGCCACCAGGTTAGGTGGACTGTCCGCCTACGAGCAGTACTTC. The chain carries TRBV24-1 and TRBJ2-7; D perhaps matches TRBD2 (5 bases). Germline V gene lookup returns CDR1 KGHDR and CDR2 SFDVKD. Trimming took 7 bases from V and 2 from J, leaving 17 bases between them. The CDR3 consists of 15 residues.

As for this clonotype: A much larger clone lies one base from this, so it may be a read error. The chain uses TRBV28 and TRBJ1-2; D gene unclear. Germline assignment: CDR1 MDHEN and CDR2 SYDVKM. CDR3 length: 13 amino acids. CDR3 protein: CANSFAQSHGYTF. CDR3 nucleotide sequence: TGTGCCAACAGTTTTGCCCAAAGTCATGGCTACACCTTC.

This chain links TRBV11-2 with TRBJ2-7; D gene unclear. V lost 5 bases to trimming and J lost 4 bases, with 9 bases between them. Per germline, CDR1 SGHAT and CDR2 FQNNGV. The CDR3 is made up of 12 amino acids. CDR3: CASSRTEYEQYF. CDR3 nucleotide sequence: TGTGCCAGCAGCCGCACAGAGTACGAGCAGTACTTC.

This clonotype has only a few counts. The chain links TRBV5-5 to TRBJ1-5; TRBD1 is a possible D gene (6 bases). V was shortened by 4 bases and J by 1 base, with 12 bases between the two germline ends. The CDR3 has 15 amino acids. The germline gives CDR1 SGHKS, CDR2 YYEKEE (reference sequence). Written as DNA, the CDR3 is TGTGCCAGCAGCCCCCGGACAGAGAGCAATCAGCCCCAGCATTTT. This sequence encodes CASSPRTESNQPQHF.

This clonotype has more than one count but fewer than ten. The chain couples TRBV6-1 to TRBJ2-2, with D tentatively TRBD1 (6 bases). Per the germline V gene, CDR1 is MNHNS and CDR2 is SASEGT. V lost 7 bases, J lost 5 bases, and 14 bases lay in between. This CDR3 comprises 14 residues. For the CDR3, the DNA is TGTGCCAGCAATCTAATACAGGGAACCGGGGAGCTGTTTTTT. This sequence encodes CASNLIQGTGELFF.

V usage is TRBV19 and J usage is TRBJ2-2; possible D gene TRBD1, 5 bases. CDR1 is LNHDA, CDR2 SQIVND, per germline (reference sequence). This CDR3 is 14 amino acids long. V lost 1 base and J lost 7, with 10 bases in between. DNA for the CDR3: TGTGCCAGTAGTATAGCAGGGATGATCGGGGAGCTGTTTTTT. This translates into CASSIAGMIGELFF.

This clonotype has just a few counts. The V call is TRBV30, the J call TRBJ1-1; D call uncertain. The CDR3 sequence is 12 residues long. CDR1 is GTSNPN and CDR2 is SVGIG in the germline V gene (reference sequence). V was pared by 3 bases and J by 5 bases, with 10 bases between. The CDR3 loop is CAWSSSKTEAFF. The CDR3 DNA is TGTGCCTGGAGCTCCTCCAAGACTGAAGCTTTCTTT.

Only a few counts were recorded for this clonotype. The chain couples TRBV6-5 to TRBJ1-1, with TRBD1 as a possible D gene (5 bases). V was shortened by 1 base and J by 8 bases, with 17 bases between the two germline ends. From germline, CDR1 is MNHEY and CDR2 SVGAGI. The CDR3 length is 15 residues. Written as DNA, the CDR3 is TGTGCCAGCAGTTACTTGGGGGTCGTTGATAGAGAAGCTTTCTTT. The encoded protein is CASSYLGVVDREAFF.

This clonotype was detected a few times. J is TRBJ1-5 and V is TRBV6-9; 8 nucleotides agree with TRBD1. Germline loops: CDR1 MNHGY, CDR2 SVAAGI. V dropped 4 bases and J dropped 4; count of bases not matched to a gene: 6. The CDR3 loop spans 15 amino acids. The CDR3 DNA sequence: TGTGCCAGCAGTTCGGACAGGGCCGGGAATCAGCCCCAGCATTTT. Encoded protein: CASSSDRAGNQPQHF.

The table lists this clonotype with a few counts. The chain is built from TRBV12-5 and TRBJ1-6; the D is unclear. The J call could be wrong; TRBJ1-1 is a better fit for the DNA end. In germline, CDR1 is LGHNT, CDR2 FRNRAP. The CDR3 runs to 14 residues. The CDR3 DNA is TGTGCTAGTGGTTTGGATAGGAGTGCGGTGGGGGCTTTCTTT. The encoded protein is CASGLDRSAVGAFF.

This clonotype was seen a few times. The chain recombines TRBV28 with TRBJ1-5; possibly TRBD1 for D (6 bases). The V end lost 4 bases, the J end lost 4 bases, and 8 bases lay between the germline ends. The CDR3 has 13 amino acids. CDR1 MDHEN and CDR2 SYDVKM come from the germline V gene. CDR3: CASSWTVNQPQHF. The CDR3 region has the DNA TGTGCCAGCAGTTGGACAGTTAATCAGCCCCAGCATTTT.

This clonotype appeared many times. This chain uses TRBV7-6 with TRBJ2-7; 7 bases map to TRBD2. Germline V gives CDR1 SGHVS, CDR2 FNYEAQ. V shed 3 bases and J 3 bases; nucleotides not matched to a gene: 2. The CDR3 extends over 13 amino acids. CDR3 in DNA: TGTGCCAGCAGCTTGGGAGGGGACTACGAGCAGTACTTC. Residues: CASSLGGDYEQYF.

The chain combines TRBV5-1 with TRBJ1-1, with D possibly being TRBD1 (6 bases). Germline CDR1 and CDR2: SGHRS and YFSETQ. Deletions cut 0 bases from V and 2 bases from J, with 17 bases between. This CDR3 is 17 amino acids long. CDR3 in amino acids: CASSLARGAALNTEAFF. CDR3 bases: TGCGCCAGCAGCTTGGCTAGGGGGGCGGCCTTAAACACTGAAGCTTTCTTT.

The chain uses TRBV7-9 and TRBJ1-1, with 8 bases matching TRBD1. Unmatched junction bases numbered 16, after V lost 6 bases and J lost 1 base. CDR3 length equals 18 residues. CDR1 and CDR2 from the germline V gene are SEHNR and FQNEAQ (reference sequence). DNA of the CDR3: TGTGCCAGCAGACAAATCACGCGCCGGGACAGGCCGAACACTGAAGCTTTCTTT. It codes for CASRQITRRDRPNTEAFF. Filled out from reference TRBV7-9 and TRBJ1-1, the complete variable domain reads DTGVSQNPRHKITKRGQNVTFRCDPISEHNRLYWYRQTLGQGPEFLTYFQNEAQLEKSRLLSDRFSAERPKGSFSTLEIQRTEQGDSAMYLCASRQITRRDRPNTEAFFGQGTRLTVV.

This chain uses TRBV29-1 with TRBJ1-1; 10 nucleotides agree with TRBD1. V dropped 4 bases and J dropped 12; count of bases not matched to a gene: 11. CDR1 and CDR2 (germline): SQVTM, ANQGSEA. The CDR3 covers 13 residues. CDR3 DNA: TGCAGCGTTGCGGAGACAGGGGGCTACGGGACTTTCTTT. It translates to CSVAETGGYGTFF. The full variable domain, rest sourced from reference TRBV29-1 and TRBJ1-1, is SAVISQKPSRDICQRGTSLTIQCQVDSQVTMMFWYRQQPGQSLTLIATANQGSEATYESGFVIDKFPISRPNLTFSTLTVSNMSPEDSSIYLCSVAETGGYGTFFGQGTRLTVV.

This clonotype was seen only once. V is TRBV5-1 and J is TRBJ1-2, with D perhaps matching TRBD1 (5 bases). The V gene's germline CDR1 is SGHRS and CDR2 YFSETQ. This CDR3 is 14 amino acids long. The V end was cut by 4 bases, the J end by 5 bases, with 15 bases between. The CDR3 is CASSRDGTLYGYTF. The CDR3 DNA follows: TGCGCCAGCAGCCGGGACGGAACGTTGTATGGCTACACCTTC.

The chain joins TRBV29-1 to TRBJ1-1; D not certain. Trimming took off 0 bases at V and 0 bases at J, with 5 bases between the two ends. The germline CDR1 and CDR2 sequences are SQVTM and ANQGSEA. The CDR3 runs 13 residues. CDR3 residues: CSVEDIVNTEAFF. The CDR3 DNA reads TGCAGCGTTGAAGATATTGTGAACACTGAAGCTTTCTTT.

The chain combines TRBV29-1 with TRBJ1-2; 7 bases map to TRBD1. CDR3 length equals 12 residues. The germline CDR1 and CDR2 sequences are SQVTM and ANQGSEA. Unmatched junction bases numbered 1, after V lost 5 bases and J lost 1 base. The CDR3 sequence is CSVNRGNYGYTF. The CDR3 DNA reads as TGCAGCGTTAACAGGGGTAACTATGGCTACACCTTC. The entire variable domain, with the rest obtained from reference TRBV29-1 and TRBJ1-2, is as follows: SAVISQKPSRDICQRGTSLTIQCQVDSQVTMMFWYRQQPGQSLTLIATANQGSEATYESGFVIDKFPISRPNLTFSTLTVSNMSPEDSSIYLCSVNRGNYGYTFGSGTRLTVV.

CDR3 coding DNA: TGTGCCAGCAGTTTTGCCAGCACCGGGGAGCTGTTTTTT. Translating it yields CASSFASTGELFF. The chain combines TRBV28 with TRBJ2-2; unclear D gene. The ends were cut back, 3 bases at V and 4 bases at J, with 6 bases in the middle. CDR1 is MDHEN and CDR2 is SYDVKM in the germline V gene. The CDR3 is 13 amino acids.

This clonotype was detected a few times. The J gene is TRBJ1-1, the V gene TRBV13; TRBD1 matches 7 bases. This CDR3 has 17 residues. Germline V CDR1 and CDR2: PRHDT, FYEKMQ (reference sequence). V lost 7 bases, J lost 5 bases, and 19 bases stayed unmatched. CDR3 in amino acids: CASTRKGATGTLTEAFF. In DNA form, the CDR3 reads TGTGCCAGCACTCGAAAGGGGGCAACAGGGACTTTGACTGAAGCTTTCTTT.

The V and J genes are TRBV2 and TRBJ2-7; D gene ambiguous. The CDR3 consists of 14 residues. Germline-derived CDR1 and CDR2 are SNHLY and FYNNEI. Trimming cost V 3 bases and J 1 base, with 10 bases left between them. Written as DNA, the CDR3 is TGTGCCAGCAGTGAGGAACTACTATCCTACGAGCAGTACTTC. Encoded protein: CASSEELLSYEQYF.

The chain links TRBV12-3 or TRBV12-4 to TRBJ2-1, with 12 bases identical to TRBD2. The CDR3 loop spans 16 amino acids. Trimming at V came to 9 bases and at J to 4 bases, leaving 10 bases not matched to a gene. The CDR3 sequence is CASLLAGGSGYNEQFF. The CDR3 DNA reads TGTGCCAGTCTACTAGCGGGAGGTTCTGGGTACAATGAGCAGTTCTTC.